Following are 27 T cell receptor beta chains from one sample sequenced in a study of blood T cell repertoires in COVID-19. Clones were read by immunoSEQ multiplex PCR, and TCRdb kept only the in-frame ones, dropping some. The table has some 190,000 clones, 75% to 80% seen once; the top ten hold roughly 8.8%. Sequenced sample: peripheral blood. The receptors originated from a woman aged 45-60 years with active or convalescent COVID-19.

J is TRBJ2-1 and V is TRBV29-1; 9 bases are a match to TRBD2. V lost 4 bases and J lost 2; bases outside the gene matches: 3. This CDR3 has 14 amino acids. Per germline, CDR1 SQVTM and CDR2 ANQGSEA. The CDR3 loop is CSVGLAGTYNEQFF. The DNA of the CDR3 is TGCAGCGTTGGGCTAGCGGGGACCTACAATGAGCAGTTCTTC.

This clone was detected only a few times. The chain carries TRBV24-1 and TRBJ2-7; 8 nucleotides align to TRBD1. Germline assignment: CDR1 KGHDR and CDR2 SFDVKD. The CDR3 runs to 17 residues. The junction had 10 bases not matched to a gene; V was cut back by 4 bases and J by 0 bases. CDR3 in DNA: TGTGCCACCAGTGACCACCAACCCGGACAGGGCTCCTACGAGCAGTACTTC. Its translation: CATSDHQPGQGSYEQYF.

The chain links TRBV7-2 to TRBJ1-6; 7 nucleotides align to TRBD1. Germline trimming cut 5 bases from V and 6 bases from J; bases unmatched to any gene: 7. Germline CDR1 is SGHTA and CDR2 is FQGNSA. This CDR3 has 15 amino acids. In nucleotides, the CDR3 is TGTGCCAGCAGCCCACCAACAGGGGTTAATTCACCCCTCCACTTT. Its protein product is CASSPPTGVNSPLHF.

The DNA for the CDR3 is TGTGCCAGCAGCCAAGAGGGCAGGGGTCGAGAGACCCAGTACTTC. Its protein is CASSQEGRGRETQYF. This chain uses TRBV4-2 with TRBJ2-5, with D possibly matching TRBD1 (6 bases). Germline V gives CDR1 LGHNA, CDR2 YNFKEQ. V lost 0 bases and J lost 4, with 12 bases in between. The CDR3 extends over 15 amino acids.

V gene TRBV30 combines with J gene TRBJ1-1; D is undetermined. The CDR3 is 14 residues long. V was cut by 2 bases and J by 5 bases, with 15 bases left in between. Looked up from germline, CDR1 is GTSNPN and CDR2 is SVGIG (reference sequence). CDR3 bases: TGTGCCTGGAGTCTCCCTTTTGGCGGTACTGAAGCTTTCTTT. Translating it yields CAWSLPFGGTEAFF.

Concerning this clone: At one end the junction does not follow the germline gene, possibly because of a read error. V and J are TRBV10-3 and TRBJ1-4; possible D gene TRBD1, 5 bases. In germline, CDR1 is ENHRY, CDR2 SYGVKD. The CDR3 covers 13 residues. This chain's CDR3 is CATSGRANEKLFF. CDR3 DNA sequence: TGTGCCACCTCAGGGAGGGCTAACGAAAAACTGTTTTTT.

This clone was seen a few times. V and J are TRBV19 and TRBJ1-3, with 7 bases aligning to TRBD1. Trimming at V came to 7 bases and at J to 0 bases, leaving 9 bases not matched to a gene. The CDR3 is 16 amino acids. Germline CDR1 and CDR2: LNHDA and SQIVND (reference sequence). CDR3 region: CASTTHRGSSGNTIYF. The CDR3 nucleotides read TGTGCCAGTACGACACACAGGGGAAGCTCTGGAAACACCATATATTTT.

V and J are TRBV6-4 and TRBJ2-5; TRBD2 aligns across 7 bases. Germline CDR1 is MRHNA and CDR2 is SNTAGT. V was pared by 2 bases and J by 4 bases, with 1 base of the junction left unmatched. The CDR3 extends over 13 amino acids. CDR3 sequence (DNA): TGTGCCAGCAGTGACAGGGAGGGAGAGACCCAGTACTTC. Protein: CASSDREGETQYF.

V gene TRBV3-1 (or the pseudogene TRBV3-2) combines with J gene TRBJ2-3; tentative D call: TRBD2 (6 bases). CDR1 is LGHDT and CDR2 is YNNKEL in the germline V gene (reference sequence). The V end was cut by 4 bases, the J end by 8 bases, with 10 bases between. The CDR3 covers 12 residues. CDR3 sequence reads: CASSPLGGTQYF. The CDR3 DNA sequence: TGTGCCAGCAGCCCCCTCGGGGGTACGCAGTATTTT.

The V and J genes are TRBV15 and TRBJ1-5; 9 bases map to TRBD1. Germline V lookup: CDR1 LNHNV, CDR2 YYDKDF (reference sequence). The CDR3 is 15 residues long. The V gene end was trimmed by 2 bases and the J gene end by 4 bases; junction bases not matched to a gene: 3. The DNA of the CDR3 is TGTGCCACCAGCAGAAACAGGGGGCAGAATCAGCCCCAGCATTTT. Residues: CATSRNRGQNQPQHF.

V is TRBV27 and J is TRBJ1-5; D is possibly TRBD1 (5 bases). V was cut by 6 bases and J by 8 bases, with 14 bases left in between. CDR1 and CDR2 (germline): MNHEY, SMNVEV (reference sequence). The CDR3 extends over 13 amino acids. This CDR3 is CASSGYRSEPQHF. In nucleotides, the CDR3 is TGTGCCAGCAGCGGCTACAGGTCAGAGCCCCAGCATTTT.

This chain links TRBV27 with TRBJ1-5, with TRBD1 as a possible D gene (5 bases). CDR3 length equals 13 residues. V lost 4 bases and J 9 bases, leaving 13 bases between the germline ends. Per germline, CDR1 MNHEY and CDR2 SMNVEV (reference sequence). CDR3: CASSSYRFLPQHF. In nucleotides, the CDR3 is TGTGCCAGCAGTTCGTACAGGTTTCTGCCCCAGCATTTT.

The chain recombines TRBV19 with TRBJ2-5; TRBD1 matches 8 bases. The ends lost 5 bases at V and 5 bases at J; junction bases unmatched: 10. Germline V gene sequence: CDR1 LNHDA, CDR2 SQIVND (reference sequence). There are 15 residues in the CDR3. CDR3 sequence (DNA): TGTGCCAGTAGTTCCGACAGGGGTCCTGGGGAGACCCAGTACTTC. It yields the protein CASSSDRGPGETQYF.

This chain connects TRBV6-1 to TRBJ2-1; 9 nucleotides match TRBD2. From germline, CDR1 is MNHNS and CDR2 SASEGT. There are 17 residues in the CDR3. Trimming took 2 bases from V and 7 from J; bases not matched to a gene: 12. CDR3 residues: CASSELRGRASGNEQFF. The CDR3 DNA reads TGTGCCAGCAGTGAACTACGCGGGAGGGCCTCGGGTAATGAGCAGTTCTTC.

The CDR3 reads CSVSDRGPMNTEAFF. The DNA for the CDR3 is TGCAGCGTTTCTGACAGGGGGCCCATGAACACTGAAGCTTTCTTT. The chain employs TRBV29-1 and TRBJ1-1; 10 bases align to TRBD1. Germline values: CDR1 SQVTM, CDR2 ANQGSEA. Losses at the gene ends were 5 bases for V and 0 bases for J; bases not matched to a gene: 6. The CDR3 is made up of 15 amino acids.

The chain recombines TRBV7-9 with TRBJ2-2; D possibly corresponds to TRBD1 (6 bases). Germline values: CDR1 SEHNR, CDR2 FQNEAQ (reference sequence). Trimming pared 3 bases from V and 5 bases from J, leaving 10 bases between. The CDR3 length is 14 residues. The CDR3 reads CASSFPQGTGELFF. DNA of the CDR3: TGTGCCAGCAGCTTCCCACAGGGAACCGGGGAGCTGTTTTTT.

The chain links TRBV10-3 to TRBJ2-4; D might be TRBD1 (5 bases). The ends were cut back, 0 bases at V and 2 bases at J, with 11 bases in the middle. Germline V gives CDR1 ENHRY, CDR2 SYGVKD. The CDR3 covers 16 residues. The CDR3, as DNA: TGTGCCATCAGTGAGTCCCAAGGGGTAACCAAAAACATTCAGTACTTC. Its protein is CAISESQGVTKNIQYF.

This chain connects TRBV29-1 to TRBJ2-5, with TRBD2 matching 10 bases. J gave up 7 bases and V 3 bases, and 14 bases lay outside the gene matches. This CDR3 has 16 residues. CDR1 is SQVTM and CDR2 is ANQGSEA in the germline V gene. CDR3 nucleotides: TGCAGCGTTGAGGAGCGGGAGGGCCTGATGTTCGCGACCCAGTACTTC. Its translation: CSVEEREGLMFATQYF.

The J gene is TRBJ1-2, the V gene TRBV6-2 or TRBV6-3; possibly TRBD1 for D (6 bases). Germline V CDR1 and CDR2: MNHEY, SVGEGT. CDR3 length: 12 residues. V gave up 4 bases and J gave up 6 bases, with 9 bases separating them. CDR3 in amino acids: CASSLTGHGYTF. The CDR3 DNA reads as TGTGCCAGCAGTTTAACAGGGCATGGCTACACCTTC.

CDR3 region: CAEGDSHSSEQYF. In DNA form, the CDR3 reads TGTGCCGAAGGGGACTCTCATTCGTCCGAGCAGTACTTC. V is TRBV10-3 and J is TRBJ2-7, with D maybe TRBD2 (6 bases). The CDR3 length is 13 residues. V lost 11 bases and J 6 bases, leaving 20 bases between the germline ends. The V gene's germline CDR1 is ENHRY and CDR2 SYGVKD.

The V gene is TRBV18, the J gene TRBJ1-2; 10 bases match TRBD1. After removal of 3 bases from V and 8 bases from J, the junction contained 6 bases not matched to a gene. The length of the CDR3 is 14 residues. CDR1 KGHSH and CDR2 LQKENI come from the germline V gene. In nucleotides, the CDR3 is TGTGCCAGCTCACCCATCGGACAGGGGGTCGGCTACACCTTC. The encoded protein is CASSPIGQGVGYTF.

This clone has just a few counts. CDR3 bases: TGTGCCAGCAGCTTTGCGGGCGGGAATCAGCCCCAGCATTTT. Amino acid sequence: CASSFAGGNQPQHF. The V gene is TRBV7-8, the J gene TRBJ1-5; no clear D gene. Germline values: CDR1 SGHVS, CDR2 FQNEAQ. The CDR3 runs 14 residues. V shed 3 bases and J shed 4 bases, with 10 bases lying between them.

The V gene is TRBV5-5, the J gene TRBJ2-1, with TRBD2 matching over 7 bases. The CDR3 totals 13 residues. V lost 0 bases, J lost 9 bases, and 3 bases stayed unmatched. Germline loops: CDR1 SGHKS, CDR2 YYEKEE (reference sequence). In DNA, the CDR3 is TGTGCCAGCAGCTTGGAGTGGGGGGGTGAGCAGTTCTTC. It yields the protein CASSLEWGGEQFF. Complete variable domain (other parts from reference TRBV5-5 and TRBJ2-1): DAGVTQSPTHLIKTRGQQVTLRCSPISGHKSVSWYQQVLGQGPQFIFQYYEKEERGRGNFPDRFSARQFPNYSSELNVNALLLGDSALYLCASSLEWGGEQFFGPGTRLTVL.

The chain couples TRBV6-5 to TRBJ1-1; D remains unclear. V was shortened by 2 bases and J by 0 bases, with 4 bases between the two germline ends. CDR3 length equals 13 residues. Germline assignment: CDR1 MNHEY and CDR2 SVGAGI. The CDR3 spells CASSYRLNTEAFF. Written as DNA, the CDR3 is TGTGCCAGCAGTTACCGGTTGAACACTGAAGCTTTCTTT.

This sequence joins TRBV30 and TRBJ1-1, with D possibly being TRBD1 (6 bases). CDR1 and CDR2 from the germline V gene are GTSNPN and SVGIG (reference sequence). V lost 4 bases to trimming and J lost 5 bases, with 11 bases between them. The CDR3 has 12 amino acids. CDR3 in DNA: TGTGCCTGGAAAAGGGGGGGGACTGAAGCTTTCTTT. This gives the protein CAWKRGGTEAFF.

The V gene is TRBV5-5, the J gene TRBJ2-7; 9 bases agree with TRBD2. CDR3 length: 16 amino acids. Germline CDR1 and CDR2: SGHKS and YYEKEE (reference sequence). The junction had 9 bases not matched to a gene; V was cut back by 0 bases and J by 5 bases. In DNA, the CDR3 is TGTGCCAGCAGCTTGGCCCTGGGCGGGGGGGCCAACGAGCAGTACTTC. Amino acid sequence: CASSLALGGGANEQYF.

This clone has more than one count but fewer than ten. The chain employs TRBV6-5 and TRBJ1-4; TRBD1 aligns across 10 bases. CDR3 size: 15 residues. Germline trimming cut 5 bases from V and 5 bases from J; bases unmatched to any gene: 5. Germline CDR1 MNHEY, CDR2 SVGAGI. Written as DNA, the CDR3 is TGTGCCAGCAGTATGACAGGGGGCTCGAATGAAAAACTGTTTTTT. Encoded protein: CASSMTGGSNEKLFF.